This TCR beta chain originates from a study of T cells in localized non-small cell lung cancer. Produced via immunoSEQ multiplex PCR; TCRdb's table is partial and in-frame only. There are 30,000 to 40,000 clones in the sample; roughly 78% occur only once, and approximately 33% lies in the top ten. Study conclusions and caveats: Greater T cell density in blood accompanied longer overall survival. Paired adjacent lung recovered a median around 59 of the top 100 tumor clones. As only one tumor region underwent sequencing, heterogeneity remains possible.

This clone appeared a single time. Its target is unknown. Sequenced material: peripheral blood, taken before any cancer treatment. The clonotype originates from a male donor older than 55 with stage II squamous cell lung carcinoma.

In nucleotides, the CDR3 is TGTGCCAGCAGCTTCCGCCCGACAGGGGATGGGCAGTTCTTC. Translated, it gives CASSFRPTGDGQFF. This rearrangement joins TRBV11-2 to TRBJ2-1; the match to TRBD1 covers 8 bases. V lost 3 bases, J lost 12 bases, and 10 bases stayed unmatched. The CDR3 runs 14 residues. Germline CDR1 and CDR2: SGHAT and FQNNGV.